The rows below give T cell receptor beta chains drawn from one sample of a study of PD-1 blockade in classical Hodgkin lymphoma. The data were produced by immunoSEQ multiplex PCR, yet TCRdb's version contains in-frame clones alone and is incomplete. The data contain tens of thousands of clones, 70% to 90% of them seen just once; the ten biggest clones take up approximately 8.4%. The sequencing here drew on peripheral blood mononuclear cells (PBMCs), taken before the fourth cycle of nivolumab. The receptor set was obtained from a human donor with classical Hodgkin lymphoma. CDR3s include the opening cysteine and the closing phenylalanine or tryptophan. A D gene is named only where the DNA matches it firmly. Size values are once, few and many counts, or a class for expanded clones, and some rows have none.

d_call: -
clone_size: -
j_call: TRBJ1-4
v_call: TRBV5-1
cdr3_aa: CASSLVGANEKLFF
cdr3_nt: TGCGCCAGCAGCCTGGTCGGGGCTAATGAAAAACTGTTTTTT

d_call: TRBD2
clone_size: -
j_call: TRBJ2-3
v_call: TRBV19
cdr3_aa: CASSAAPGLGGTDTQYF
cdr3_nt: TGTGCCAGTAGTGCCGCCCCGGGACTAGGGGGTACAGATACGCAGTATTTT

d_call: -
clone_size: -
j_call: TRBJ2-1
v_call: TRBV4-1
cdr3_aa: CASSQETTRGLNEQFF
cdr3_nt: TGCGCCAGCAGCCAAGAGACTACCCGAGGCCTCAATGAGCAGTTCTTC

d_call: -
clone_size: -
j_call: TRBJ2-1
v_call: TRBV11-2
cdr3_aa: CASSPGTQYNEQFF
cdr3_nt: TGTGCCAGCAGTCCCGGGACTCAATACAATGAGCAGTTCTTC

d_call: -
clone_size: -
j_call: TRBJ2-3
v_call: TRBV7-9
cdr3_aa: CASSFLGGGHTDTQYF
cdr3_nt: TGTGCCAGCAGCTTTCTGGGCGGGGGCCACACAGATACGCAGTATTTT

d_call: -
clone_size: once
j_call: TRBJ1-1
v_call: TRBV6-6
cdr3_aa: CASSYFPETEAFF
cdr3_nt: TGTGCCAGCAGTTACTTCCCGGAAACTGAAGCTTTCTTT

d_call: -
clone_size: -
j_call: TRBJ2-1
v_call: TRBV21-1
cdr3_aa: CASTERWSSYNEQFF
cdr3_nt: TGTGCCAGCACGGAGCGGTGGAGCTCCTACAATGAGCAGTTCTTC

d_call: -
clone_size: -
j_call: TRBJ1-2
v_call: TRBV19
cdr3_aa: CASSTLRGGYGYTF
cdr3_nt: TGTGCCAGTAGTACCCTTCGGGGAGGCTATGGCTACACCTTC

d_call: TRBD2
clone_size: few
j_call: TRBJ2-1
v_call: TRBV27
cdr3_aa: CASNSFRASGGLEQFF
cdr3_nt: TGTGCCAGCAATTCTTTTCGGGCTAGCGGGGGGTTGGAGCAGTTCTTC

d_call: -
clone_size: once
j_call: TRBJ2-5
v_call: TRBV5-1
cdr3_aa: CASSDLQETQYF
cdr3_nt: TGCGCCAGCAGCGACCTACAAGAGACCCAGTACTTC

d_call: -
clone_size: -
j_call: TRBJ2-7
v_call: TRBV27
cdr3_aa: CASALRGFSSYEQYF
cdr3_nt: TGTGCCAGCGCACTCCGCGGTTTTAGCTCCTACGAGCAGTACTTC

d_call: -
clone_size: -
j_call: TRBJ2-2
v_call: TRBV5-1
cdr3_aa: CASSNDGSNTGELFF
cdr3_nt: TGCGCCAGCAGCAATGACGGCTCGAACACCGGGGAGCTGTTTTTT

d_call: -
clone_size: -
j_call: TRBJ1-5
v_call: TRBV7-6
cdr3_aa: CASSLRSSQPQHF
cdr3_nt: TGTGCCAGCAGCTTAAGGAGCTCCCAGCCCCAGCATTTT

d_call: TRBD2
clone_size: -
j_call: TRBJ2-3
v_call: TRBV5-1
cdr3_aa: CASSSGPPSGGTDTQYF
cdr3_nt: TGCGCCAGCAGCTCCGGCCCCCCTAGCGGGGGCACAGATACGCAGTATTTT

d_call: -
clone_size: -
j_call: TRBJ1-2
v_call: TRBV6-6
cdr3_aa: CASSYSIGEGGHGYTF
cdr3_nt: TGTGCCAGCAGTTACTCAATCGGGGAGGGAGGTCATGGCTACACCTTC

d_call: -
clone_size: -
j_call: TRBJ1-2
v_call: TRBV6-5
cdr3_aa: CASSYSQGANYGYTF
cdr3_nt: TGTGCCAGCAGTTACTCTCAGGGAGCTAACTATGGCTACACCTTC

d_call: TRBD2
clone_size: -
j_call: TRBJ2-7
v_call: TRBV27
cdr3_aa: CASSYLAGGHPRHEQYF
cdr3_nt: TGTGCCAGCAGTTACCTAGCGGGGGGGCATCCTCGACACGAGCAGTACTTC